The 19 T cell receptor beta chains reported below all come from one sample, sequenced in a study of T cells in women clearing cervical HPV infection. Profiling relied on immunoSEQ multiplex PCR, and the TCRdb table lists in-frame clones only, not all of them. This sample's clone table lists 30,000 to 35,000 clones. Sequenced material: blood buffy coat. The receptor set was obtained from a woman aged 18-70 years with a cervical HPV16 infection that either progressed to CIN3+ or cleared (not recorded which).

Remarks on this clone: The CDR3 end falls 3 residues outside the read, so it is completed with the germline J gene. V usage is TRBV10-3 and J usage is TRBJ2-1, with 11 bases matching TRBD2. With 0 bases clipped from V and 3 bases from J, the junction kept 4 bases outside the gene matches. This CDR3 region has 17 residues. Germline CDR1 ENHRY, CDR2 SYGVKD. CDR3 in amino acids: CAISESIAGGRYNEQFF. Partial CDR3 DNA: TGTGCCATCAGTGAGTCCATAGCGGGGGGGCGCTACAATGAG.

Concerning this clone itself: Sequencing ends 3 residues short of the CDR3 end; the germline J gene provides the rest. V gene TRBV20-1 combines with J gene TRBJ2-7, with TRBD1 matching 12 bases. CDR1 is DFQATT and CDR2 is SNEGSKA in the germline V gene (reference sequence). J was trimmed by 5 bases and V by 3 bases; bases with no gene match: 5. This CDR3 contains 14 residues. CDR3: CSASTGTGGHEQYF. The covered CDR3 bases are TGCAGTGCTAGTACCGGGACAGGGGGCCACGAG.

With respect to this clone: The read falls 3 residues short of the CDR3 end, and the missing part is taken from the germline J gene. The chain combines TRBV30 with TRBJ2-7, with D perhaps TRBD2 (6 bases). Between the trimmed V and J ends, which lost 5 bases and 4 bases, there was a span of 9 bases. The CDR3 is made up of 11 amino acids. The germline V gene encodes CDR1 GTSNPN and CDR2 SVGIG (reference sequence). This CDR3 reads CAWVGGYEQYF. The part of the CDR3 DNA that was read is TGTGCCTGGGTGGGGGGTTACGAG.

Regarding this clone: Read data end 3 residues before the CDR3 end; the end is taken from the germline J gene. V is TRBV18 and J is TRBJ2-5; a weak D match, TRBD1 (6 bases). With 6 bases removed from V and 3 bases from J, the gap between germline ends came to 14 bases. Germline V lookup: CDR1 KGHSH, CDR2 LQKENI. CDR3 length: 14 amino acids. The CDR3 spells CASSPGTFKETQYF. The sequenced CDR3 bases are TGTGCCAGCTCCCCTGGGACATTTAAAGAGACC.

The DNA read from the CDR3 is TGTGCCAGCACCTATAGACAGGTGGGCACTGAA. Amino acids: CASTYRQVGTE. The whole CDR3 sequence reads CASTYRQVGTEAFF. The J gene is TRBJ1-1, the V gene TRBV7-2; D is possibly TRBD1 (6 bases). The read terminates 3 residues before the CDR3 end, so the remaining end is supplied by the germline J gene. Germline V gives CDR1 SGHTA, CDR2 FQGNSA. This CDR3 region has 14 residues. The V and J ends lost 7 bases and 4 bases respectively, with 16 bases between them.

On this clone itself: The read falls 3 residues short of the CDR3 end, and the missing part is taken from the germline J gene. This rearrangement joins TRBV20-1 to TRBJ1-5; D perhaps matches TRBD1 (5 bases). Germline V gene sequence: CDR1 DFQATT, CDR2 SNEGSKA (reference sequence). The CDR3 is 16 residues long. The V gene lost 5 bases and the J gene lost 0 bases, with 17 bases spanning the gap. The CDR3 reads CSALEQERYSNQPQHF. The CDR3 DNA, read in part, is TGCAGTGCTCTTGAACAGGAGCGATATAGCAATCAGCCC.

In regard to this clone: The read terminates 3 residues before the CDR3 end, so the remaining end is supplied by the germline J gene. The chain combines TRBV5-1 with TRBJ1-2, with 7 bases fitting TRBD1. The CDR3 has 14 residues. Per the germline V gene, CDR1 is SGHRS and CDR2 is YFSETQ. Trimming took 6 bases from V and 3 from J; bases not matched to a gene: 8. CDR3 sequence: CASNEGAKDYGYTF. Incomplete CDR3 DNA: TGCGCCAGCAATGAGGGGGCAAAGGACTATGGC.

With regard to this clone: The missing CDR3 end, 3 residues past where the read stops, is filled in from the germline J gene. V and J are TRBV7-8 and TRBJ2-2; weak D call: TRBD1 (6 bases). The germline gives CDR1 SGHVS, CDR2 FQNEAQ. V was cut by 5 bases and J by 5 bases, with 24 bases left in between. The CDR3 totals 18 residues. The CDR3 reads CASSPLTGTLTATGELFF. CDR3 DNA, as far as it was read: TGTGCCAGCAGCCCACTCACAGGGACACTCACGGCAACCGGGGAG.

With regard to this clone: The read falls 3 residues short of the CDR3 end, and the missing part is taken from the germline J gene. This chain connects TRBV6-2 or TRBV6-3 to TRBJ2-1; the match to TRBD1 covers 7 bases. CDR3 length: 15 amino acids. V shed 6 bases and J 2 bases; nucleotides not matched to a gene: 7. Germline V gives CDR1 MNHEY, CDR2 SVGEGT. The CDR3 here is CASSPGGSTYNEQFF. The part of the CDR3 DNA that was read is TGTGCCAGCAGCCCAGGGGGATCTACCTACAATGAG.

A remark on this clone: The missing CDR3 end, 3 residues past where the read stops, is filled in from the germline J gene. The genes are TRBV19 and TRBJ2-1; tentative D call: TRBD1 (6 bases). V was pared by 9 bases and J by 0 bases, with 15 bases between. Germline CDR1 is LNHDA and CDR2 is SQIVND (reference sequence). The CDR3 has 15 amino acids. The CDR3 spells CASIDRSLSYNEQFF. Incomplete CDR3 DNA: TGTGCCAGCATCGACAGGTCCCTCTCCTACAATGAG.

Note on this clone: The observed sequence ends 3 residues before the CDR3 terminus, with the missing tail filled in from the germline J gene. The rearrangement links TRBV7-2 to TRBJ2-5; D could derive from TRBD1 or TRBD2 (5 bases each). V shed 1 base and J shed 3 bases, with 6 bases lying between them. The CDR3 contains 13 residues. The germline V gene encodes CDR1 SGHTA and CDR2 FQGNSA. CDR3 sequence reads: CASSLGGEETQYF. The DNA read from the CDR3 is TGTGCCAGCAGCTTAGGAGGGGAAGAGACC.

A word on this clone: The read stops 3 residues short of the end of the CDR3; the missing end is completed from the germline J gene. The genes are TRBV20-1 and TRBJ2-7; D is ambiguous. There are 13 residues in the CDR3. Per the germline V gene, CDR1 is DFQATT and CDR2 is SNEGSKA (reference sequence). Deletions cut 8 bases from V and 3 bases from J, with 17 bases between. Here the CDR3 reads CSSRGVEDYEQYF. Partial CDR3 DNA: TGCAGTTCTCGCGGCGTGGAAGACTACGAG.

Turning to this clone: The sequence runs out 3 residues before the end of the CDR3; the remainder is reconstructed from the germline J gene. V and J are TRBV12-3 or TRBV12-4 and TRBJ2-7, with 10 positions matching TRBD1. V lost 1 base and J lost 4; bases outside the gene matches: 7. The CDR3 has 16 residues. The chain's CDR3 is CASSLDRTGGLYEQYF. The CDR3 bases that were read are TGTGCCAGCAGTTTAGATCGGACAGGGGGGTTATACGAG.

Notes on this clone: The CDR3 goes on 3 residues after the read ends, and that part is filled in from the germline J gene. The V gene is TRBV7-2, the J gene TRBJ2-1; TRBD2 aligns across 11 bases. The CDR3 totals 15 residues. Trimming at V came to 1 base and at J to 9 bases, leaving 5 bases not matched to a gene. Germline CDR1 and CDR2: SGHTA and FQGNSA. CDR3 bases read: TGTGCCAGCAGCTTAGTCTTCCTAGCGGGGGGTGAG. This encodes CASSLVFLAGGE. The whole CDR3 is CASSLVFLAGGEQFF.

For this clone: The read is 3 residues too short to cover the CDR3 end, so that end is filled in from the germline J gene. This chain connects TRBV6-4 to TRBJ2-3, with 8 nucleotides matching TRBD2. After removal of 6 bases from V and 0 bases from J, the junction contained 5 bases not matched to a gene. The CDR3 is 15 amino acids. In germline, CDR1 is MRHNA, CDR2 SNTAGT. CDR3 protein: CASSFSGGSTDTQYF. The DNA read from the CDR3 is TGTGCCAGCAGCTTCAGCGGGGGAAGCACAGATACG.

The part of the CDR3 DNA that was read is TGCGCCAGCAGCCCAGAAGGACAGCTTCCTCACTATGGC. This translates into CASSPEGQLPHYG. The CDR3 as a whole reads CASSPEGQLPHYGYTF. This chain links TRBV5-1 with TRBJ1-2; maybe TRBD1 (6 bases). The CDR3 end falls 3 residues outside the read, so it is completed with the germline J gene. Trimming cost V 4 bases and J 3 bases, with 19 bases left between them. The CDR3 totals 16 residues. Germline CDR1 reads SGHRS; CDR2 reads YFSETQ.

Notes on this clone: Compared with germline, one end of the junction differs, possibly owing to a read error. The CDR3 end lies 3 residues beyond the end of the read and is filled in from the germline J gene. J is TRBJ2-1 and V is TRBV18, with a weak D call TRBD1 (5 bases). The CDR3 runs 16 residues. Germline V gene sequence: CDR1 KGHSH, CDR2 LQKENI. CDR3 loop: CASSKWGPSSHNEQFF. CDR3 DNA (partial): TGTGCCAGCTCGAAGTGGGGCCCAAGCTCCCACAATGAG.

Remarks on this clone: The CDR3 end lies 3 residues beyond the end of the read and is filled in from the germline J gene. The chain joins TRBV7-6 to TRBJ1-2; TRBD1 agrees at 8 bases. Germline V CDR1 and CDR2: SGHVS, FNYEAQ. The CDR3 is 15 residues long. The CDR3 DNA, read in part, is TGTGCCAGCAGCCCGGACAGGGAAGGCTCAGATACC. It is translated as CASSPDREGSDT. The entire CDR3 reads CASSPDREGSDTYTF.

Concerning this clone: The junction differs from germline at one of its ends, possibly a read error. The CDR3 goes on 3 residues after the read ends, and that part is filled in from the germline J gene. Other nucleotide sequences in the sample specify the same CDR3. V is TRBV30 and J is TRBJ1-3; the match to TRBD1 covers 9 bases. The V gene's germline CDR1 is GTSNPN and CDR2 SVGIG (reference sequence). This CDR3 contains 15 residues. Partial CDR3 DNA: TGTGCCTGGAGCCGGACAGGGGAGTCTGGAAACACA. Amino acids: CAWSRTGESGNT. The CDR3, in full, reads CAWSRTGESGNTIYF.